Listed below are T cell receptor beta chains from one sample, sequenced in a study of PD-1 blockade in classical Hodgkin lymphoma. Only in-frame clones appear in the TCRdb table, and some are missing; sequencing was by immunoSEQ multiplex PCR. Of 100,000 to 130,000 clones in the sample, 89% are singletons; the top ten hold about 20%. The material was peripheral blood mononuclear cells (PBMCs), obtained before the second cycle of nivolumab. These receptor sequences come from a human donor with classical Hodgkin lymphoma. Both conserved end residues are part of each CDR3. The D gene is left open where the match is weak. Some rows have no size entry. The others give once, few or many, or a class for an expanded clone.

size	J	D	V	CDR3	DNA
-	TRBJ2-2	TRBD2	TRBV11-2	CASSLGGREGYTGELFF	TGTGCCAGCAGCTTAGGCGGGCGGGAGGGCTACACCGGGGAGCTGTTTTTT
-	TRBJ2-1	-	TRBV7-2	CASSFVGRPYNEQFF	TGTGCCAGCAGCTTCGTAGGTCGCCCCTACAATGAGCAGTTCTTC
-	TRBJ2-2	-	TRBV19	CASREPTGELFF	TGTGCCAGTAGGGAACCCACCGGGGAGCTGTTTTTT
few	TRBJ1-2	-	TRBV30	CAWGLFDGYGYTF	TGTGCCTGGGGCCTTTTCGACGGCTATGGCTACACCTTC
-	TRBJ2-3	-	TRBV12-5	CASDQGSTDTQYF	TGTGCTAGTGATCAGGGTAGCACAGATACGCAGTATTTT
-	TRBJ2-3	-	TRBV5-6	CASSYTDTQYF	TGTGCCAGCAGCTACACAGATACGCAGTATTTT
-	TRBJ1-5	-	TRBV19	CASSIGDRQYSNQPQHF	TGTGCCAGTAGTATAGGCGACAGACAATATAGCAATCAGCCCCAGCATTTT
-	TRBJ2-5	TRBD2	TRBV30	CAWSVRGVETQYF	TGTGCCTGGAGTGTACGGGGGGTTGAGACCCAGTACTTC
-	TRBJ2-3	-	TRBV10-3	CAISEQGAADTQYF	TGTGCCATCAGTGAGCAGGGCGCGGCGGATACGCAGTATTTT
few	TRBJ1-1	-	TRBV30	CAWIPRGGWRTEAFF	TGTGCCTGGATTCCCCGGGGGGGGTGGAGGACTGAAGCTTTCTTT
-	TRBJ2-7	TRBD1	TRBV7-9	CASSTRRTGADYEQYF	TGTGCCAGCAGCACCCGGAGGACAGGAGCAGACTACGAGCAGTACTTC
-	TRBJ2-7	-	TRBV25-1	CASSPRGDFYEQYF	TGTGCCAGCAGCCCCCGCGGAGATTTCTACGAGCAGTACTTC
-	TRBJ2-5	TRBD2	TRBV9	CASSLAGGTETQYF	TGTGCCAGCAGTCTAGCGGGAGGGACAGAGACCCAGTACTTC
-	TRBJ2-7	TRBD2	TRBV7-9	CASSLAASGEFKTYEQYF	TGTGCCAGCAGCTTAGCGGCTAGCGGGGAATTTAAGACCTACGAGCAGTACTTC
-	TRBJ1-2	-	TRBV5-4	CASRNPNGNYGYTF	TGTGCCAGCAGAAATCCGAACGGGAACTATGGCTACACCTTC
-	TRBJ1-4	-	TRBV9	CASSVAAEGGKLFF	TGTGCCAGCAGCGTAGCGGCTGAGGGGGGAAAACTGTTTTTT
-	TRBJ2-1	-	TRBV20-1	CSARLYNEQFF	TGCAGTGCTAGACTATACAATGAGCAGTTCTTC
-	TRBJ1-2	-	TRBV19	CASSIDSPPYGYTF	TGTGCCAGTAGTATAGATTCACCCCCCTATGGCTACACCTTC
-	TRBJ2-1	-	TRBV19	CASSIEAGYNEQFF	TGTGCCAGTAGTATAGAGGCGGGTTACAATGAGCAGTTCTTC
-	TRBJ1-4	-	TRBV28	CASSFSGINEKLFF	TGTGCCAGCAGTTTTTCGGGGATTAATGAAAAACTGTTTTTT
once	TRBJ1-6	-	TRBV19	CASSIGGANSPLHF	TGTGCCAGTAGTATTGGGGGGGCCAACTCACCCCTCCACTTT
-	TRBJ2-3	-	TRBV9	CASSGGSTDTQYF	TGTGCCAGCAGTGGCGGGAGCACAGATACGCAGTATTTT
-	TRBJ2-7	-	TRBV7-6	CASSLEVGYEQYF	TGTGCCAGCAGCTTAGAGGTTGGTTACGAGCAGTACTTC
-	TRBJ1-2	TRBD1	TRBV30	CAWSEGAGYTF	TGTGCCTGGAGTGAGGGGGCTGGCTACACCTTC
few	TRBJ2-1	TRBD2	TRBV18	CASSPLRTSGSRSYNEQFF	TGTGCCAGCTCACCACTCAGGACTAGCGGGAGTAGGTCCTACAATGAGCAGTTCTTC
-	TRBJ1-1	-	TRBV28	CASSAGAIQVAFF	TGTGCCAGCAGTGCCGGTGCAATTCAGGTGGCTTTCTTT
-	TRBJ1-2	-	TRBV28	CASSPGGYGYTF	TGTGCCAGCAGTCCGGGGGGCTATGGCTACACCTTC
-	TRBJ2-5	TRBD1	TRBV10-1	CASTAGQGRTQYF	TGCGCCAGCACCGCCGGACAGGGTAGGACCCAGTACTTC
-	TRBJ1-5	-	TRBV28	CACSFWDGNQPQHF	TGTGCCTGCTCCTTCTGGGACGGGAATCAGCCCCAGCATTTT
-	TRBJ1-5	-	TRBV10-3	CAITANSNQPQHF	TGTGCCATCACAGCCAATAGCAATCAGCCCCAGCATTTT
-	TRBJ2-7	TRBD1	TRBV18	CASSPRTGQINEQYF	TGTGCCAGCTCACCCCGTACGGGACAGATCAACGAGCAGTACTTC
-	TRBJ1-5	-	TRBV10-3	CAISGRQENQPQHF	TGTGCCATCAGTGGCCGACAGGAAAATCAGCCCCAGCATTTT
-	TRBJ2-6	-	TRBV21-1	CASSKVEALILASGANVLTF	TGTGCCAGCAGCAAAGTTGAGGCCCTAATTCTAGCGTCTGGGGCCAACGTCCTGACTTTC